A few counts support the clone carrying this T cell receptor beta chain. Its antigen remains unidentified. These data originate in a study of T cell repertoires in cytomegalovirus infection. Background on the study: Both a matching HLA type and CMV infection were indicated by public TCR beta signatures. Notes on the study in general: The ex vivo response was dominated by HLA-C-restricted CMV-specific TCR beta clonotypes. The study identified carriers of CMV plus the relevant HLA from cumulative public TCR beta family frequency.

CDR1 and CDR2 (germline): MDHEN, SYDVKM. This CDR3 spans 14 amino acids. Trimming took 7 bases from V and 4 from J, leaving 14 bases between them. TCRdb itself ran the reads through MiXCR, one entry per CDR3 protein. The sample holds almost 550,000 distinct CDR3 sequences; 16% are singletons and the top ten take 20% to 30%. Sample: CD8+ T cells from PBMCs. The TCR was taken from a human donor in good health (CMV status not recorded). Some clones in this sample may be carry-over from other donors' samples. This chain joins TRBV28 and TRBJ2-1; D not resolved. The CDR3 spells CASTRNVKYNEQFF. CDR3 sequence (DNA): TGTGCCAGCACCCGAAACGTGAAGTACAATGAGCAGTTCTTC. The variable domain in full, completed from reference TRBV28 and TRBJ2-1, reads DVKVTQSSRYLVKRTGEKVFLECVQDMDHENMFWYRQDPGLGLRLIYFSYDVKMKEKGDIPEGYSVSREKKERFSLILESASTNQTSMYLCASTRNVKYNEQFFGPGTRLTVL.